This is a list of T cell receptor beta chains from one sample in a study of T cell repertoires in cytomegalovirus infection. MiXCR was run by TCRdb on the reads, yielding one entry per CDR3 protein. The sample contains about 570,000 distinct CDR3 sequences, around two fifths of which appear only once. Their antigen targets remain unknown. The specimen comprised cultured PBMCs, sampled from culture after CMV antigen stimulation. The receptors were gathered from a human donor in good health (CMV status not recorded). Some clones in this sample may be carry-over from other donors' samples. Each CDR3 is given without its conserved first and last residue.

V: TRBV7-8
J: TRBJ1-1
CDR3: ASSPRDRMFVDF

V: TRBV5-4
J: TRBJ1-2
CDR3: ASSSEQKQGANYGYT

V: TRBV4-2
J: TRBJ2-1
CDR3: ASSQTGGQGTNEQF

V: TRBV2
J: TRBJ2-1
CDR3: AGGSNNEQF

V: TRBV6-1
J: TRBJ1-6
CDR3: ASSEVRGDNSPLH

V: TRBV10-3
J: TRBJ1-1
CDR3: AIQGDRGTEAF

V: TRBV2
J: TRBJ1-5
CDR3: ASSPGTGVHQPQH

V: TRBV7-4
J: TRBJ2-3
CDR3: ASSLGLVSDTQY

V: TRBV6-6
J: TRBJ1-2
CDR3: ASSLNRDLYGYT

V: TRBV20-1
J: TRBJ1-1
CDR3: SARDTGTTTEAF

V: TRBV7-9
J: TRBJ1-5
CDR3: ASSPGAGESNQPQH

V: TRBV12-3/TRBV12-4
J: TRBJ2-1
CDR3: ASSPPPGVLSGGGSRNEQF

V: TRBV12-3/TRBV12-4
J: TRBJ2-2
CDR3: ASSRSPGGWWTGELF

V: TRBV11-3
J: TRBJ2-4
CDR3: ASSQAGGNIQY

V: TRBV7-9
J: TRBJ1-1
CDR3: ASSSPSRTLNTEAF

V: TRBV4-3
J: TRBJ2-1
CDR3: ASSQGWASGSASYNEQF

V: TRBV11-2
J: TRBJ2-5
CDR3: ASSLEGGLAGGRQETQY

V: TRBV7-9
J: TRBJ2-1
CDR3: ASSLGTGEQF

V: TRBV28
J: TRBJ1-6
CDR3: ASSLPDRGLGSPLH

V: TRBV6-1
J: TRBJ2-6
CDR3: ASSGGGGGANVLT

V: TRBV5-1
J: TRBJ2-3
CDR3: ASSLWGQGPTSTDTQY

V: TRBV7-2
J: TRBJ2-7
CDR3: ASSFAGTDSYEQY

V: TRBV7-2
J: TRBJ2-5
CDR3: ASSLAGASGQETQY

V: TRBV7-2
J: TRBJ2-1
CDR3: ASSPRRERINEQF

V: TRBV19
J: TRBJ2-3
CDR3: ANNPSHGDTQY

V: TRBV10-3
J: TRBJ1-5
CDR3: AITPGAEDNQPQH

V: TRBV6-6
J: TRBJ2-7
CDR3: ARPNGPVSGFTYEQY

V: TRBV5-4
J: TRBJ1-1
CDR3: ASSLAGRDDTEAF

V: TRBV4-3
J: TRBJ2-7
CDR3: ASSPEQGGYEQY